These 31 T cell receptor beta chains came from one sample sequenced in a study of OX40 agonist ivuxolimab in advanced cancers. The protocol was immunoSEQ multiplex PCR, while the TCRdb copy is restricted to in-frame clones and leaves out a portion. The data show 45,000 to 65,000 clones, with about 80% seen just once and over 3% held by the top ten. Sequenced material: CD4+ or CD8+ T cells sorted from blood, taken in a trial of the OX40 agonist ivuxolimab. The receptors here all came from an adult with an advanced solid tumor such as melanoma, head and neck, liver or kidney cancer.

The CDR3 nucleotides read TGCAGCGGCGGGGGTTACAATGAGCAGTTCTTC. Translated: CSGGGYNEQFF. The chain uses TRBV29-1 and TRBJ2-1; 7 nucleotides agree with TRBD2. CDR3 length equals 11 residues. Germline V gene data show CDR1 as SQVTM and CDR2 as ANQGSEA. J was trimmed by 4 bases and V by 7 bases; bases with no gene match: 1.

The genes are TRBV6-5 and TRBJ2-2; the D gene is possibly TRBD2 (5 bases). Trimming took off 0 bases at V and 4 bases at J, with 12 bases between the two ends. The CDR3 loop spans 16 amino acids. Germline-derived CDR1 and CDR2 are MNHEY and SVGAGI. CDR3 sequence reads: CASSYSSGSVTGELFF. CDR3 DNA: TGTGCCAGCAGTTACTCGTCGGGGTCGGTCACCGGGGAGCTGTTTTTT.

The rearrangement links TRBV20-1 to TRBJ2-1; D uncertain. This CDR3 has 11 amino acids. V was pared by 5 bases and J by 10 bases, with 12 bases between. Germline V gene sequence: CDR1 DFQATT, CDR2 SNEGSKA (reference sequence). The CDR3 DNA reads TGCAGTGCTCCGTGGCTGGGGGAGCAGTTCTTC. Translating gives CSAPWLGEQFF.

The chain recombines TRBV6-1 with TRBJ1-1, with TRBD1 as a possible D gene (6 bases). The V and J ends lost 7 bases and 5 bases respectively, with 20 bases between them. There are 15 residues in the CDR3. The germline V gene has CDR1 MNHNS and CDR2 SASEGT. CDR3 nucleotides: TGTGCCAGCACCATGATGGCGGGGGCGCGTACTGAAGCTTTCTTT. Translation gives CASTMMAGARTEAFF.

The CDR3 spells CAISQDYPHQPQHF. For the CDR3, the DNA is TGTGCCATCAGTCAGGACTACCCCCATCAGCCCCAGCATTTT. The V call is TRBV10-3, the J call TRBJ1-5; D not certain. The V gene lost 5 bases and the J gene lost 5 bases, with 13 bases spanning the gap. The CDR3 contains 14 residues. Germline CDR1 ENHRY, CDR2 SYGVKD.

The chain couples TRBV18 to TRBJ2-1; the D gene is possibly TRBD2 (5 bases). V was pared by 0 bases and J by 0 bases, with 9 bases between. This CDR3 region has 16 residues. Germline CDR1 reads KGHSH; CDR2 reads LQKENI. The chain's CDR3 is CASSPPEVRSYNEQFF. The CDR3 nucleotides are TGTGCCAGCTCACCACCGGAGGTCCGCTCCTACAATGAGCAGTTCTTC.

This chain connects TRBV19 to TRBJ2-1; 14 bases line up with TRBD2. Germline values: CDR1 LNHDA, CDR2 SQIVND (reference sequence). CDR3 length: 18 residues. The V and J ends lost 3 bases and 0 bases, in that order; junction bases with no gene match: 4. CDR3 nucleotides: TGTGCCAGTAGTATCAAGGGACTAGCGGGAGCCTCCTACAATGAGCAGTTCTTC. As protein: CASSIKGLAGASYNEQFF.

The J gene is TRBJ1-1, the V gene TRBV6-5; a weak D match, TRBD1 (5 bases). CDR1 is MNHEY, CDR2 SVGAGI, per germline. V lost 6 bases to trimming and J lost 1 base, with 9 bases between them. The CDR3 covers 13 residues. CDR3 sequence (DNA): TGTGCCAGCAGGGATGACAGGAACACTGAAGCTTTCTTT. It encodes CASRDDRNTEAFF.

The chain couples TRBV10-3 to TRBJ1-1, with 10 bases fitting TRBD1. V dropped 6 bases and J dropped 3; count of bases not matched to a gene: 4. The CDR3 loop spans 14 amino acids. Looked up from germline, CDR1 is ENHRY and CDR2 is SYGVKD. The CDR3 bases are TGTGCCATCAGGCTGGGACAGGGGTACACTGAAGCTTTCTTT. This gives the protein CAIRLGQGYTEAFF.

This chain connects TRBV5-1 to TRBJ2-1; 13 bases align to TRBD2. The J segment lost 8 bases and the V segment lost 3 bases, leaving 2 bases of the junction unmatched. This CDR3 has 14 amino acids. Germline-derived CDR1 and CDR2 are SGHRS and YFSETQ. The CDR3 nucleotides read TGCGCCAGCAGCTCAACTAGCGGGGGGGATGAGCAGTTCTTC. Translated, it gives CASSSTSGGDEQFF.

V is TRBV4-3 and J is TRBJ2-5; 9 bases are a match to TRBD1. Trimming removed 3 bases from V and 0 bases from J; junction bases left unmatched: 2. The CDR3 covers 15 residues. Germline V gives CDR1 LGHNA, CDR2 YSLEER. The CDR3 coding sequence is TGCGCCAGCAGCCAGGGACAGGGTTACCAAGAGACCCAGTACTTC. Amino acids: CASSQGQGYQETQYF.

The rearrangement links TRBV4-3 to TRBJ2-2; 9 bases map to TRBD2. J lost 8 bases, V lost 4 bases, and 11 bases had no gene match. Germline V gene data show CDR1 as LGHNA and CDR2 as YSLEER. The CDR3 length is 16 residues. The CDR3, as DNA: TGCGCCAGCAGCCCCTACCTAGCGGGGTTGGGAGGGGAGCTGTTTTTT. Its protein product is CASSPYLAGLGGELFF.

This chain links TRBV7-2 with TRBJ2-5; 7 positions match TRBD2. This CDR3 has 15 amino acids. The V gene end was trimmed by 5 bases and the J gene end by 1 base; junction bases not matched to a gene: 7. CDR1 and CDR2 (germline): SGHTA, FQGNSA. Here the CDR3 reads CASSLPASGQETQYF. DNA of the CDR3: TGTGCCAGCAGCCTACCAGCTAGCGGCCAAGAGACCCAGTACTTC.

V usage is TRBV4-2 and J usage is TRBJ2-5; tentatively, D is TRBD2 (6 bases). CDR3 length: 14 residues. Germline CDR1 is LGHNA and CDR2 is YNFKEQ. With 5 bases removed from V and 3 bases from J, the gap between germline ends came to 13 bases. The CDR3: CASSGPSAKETQYF. The CDR3 DNA reads as TGTGCCAGCAGCGGGCCTAGCGCTAAAGAGACCCAGTACTTC.

J is TRBJ1-1 and V is TRBV23-1; D is ambiguous. TRBV23-1 is noted as an ORF with a role that remains uncertain. The length of the CDR3 is 16 residues. V gave up 9 bases and J gave up 0 bases, with 20 bases separating them. Here the CDR3 reads CARRPPSTALNTEAFF. The DNA of the CDR3 is TGCGCCAGGAGGCCCCCTTCGACGGCGTTGAACACTGAAGCTTTCTTT.

The gene calls are TRBV10-1 and TRBJ2-1, with 8 positions matching TRBD2. J was trimmed by 2 bases and V by 6 bases; bases with no gene match: 12. The CDR3 is 17 amino acids. Germline V CDR1 and CDR2: WNHNN, SYGVQD (reference sequence). The CDR3 nucleotides are TGCGCCAGCAGGGAAGGAAAGAGCGGGAGCACCTACAATGAGCAGTTCTTC. It codes for CASREGKSGSTYNEQFF.

This clone was counted between two and nine times. This rearrangement joins TRBV6-6 to TRBJ2-1; D gene uncertain. There are 16 residues in the CDR3. Trimming left V 7 bases short and J 7 bases short, with 23 bases between. Germline V gene sequence: CDR1 MNHNY, CDR2 SVGAGI (reference sequence). This chain's CDR3 is CASTIYRASRPNEQFF. Written as DNA, the CDR3 is TGTGCCAGCACCATTTACCGGGCCTCGCGTCCGAATGAGCAGTTCTTC.

The chain combines TRBV2 with TRBJ1-2; possible D gene TRBD1, 5 bases. V gave up 3 bases and J gave up 4 bases, with 15 bases separating them. CDR1 SNHLY and CDR2 FYNNEI come from the germline V gene. The CDR3 spans 15 residues. CDR3 DNA: TGTGCCAGCAGTGAGGGAGGGACCCTTAGCTATGGCTACACCTTC. This sequence encodes CASSEGGTLSYGYTF.

This sequence joins TRBV18 and TRBJ1-4; the D gene is possibly TRBD1 (6 bases). This CDR3 spans 16 amino acids. V was clipped by 3 bases and J by 3 bases, with 14 bases between them. CDR1 is KGHSH and CDR2 is LQKENI in the germline V gene. For the CDR3, the DNA is TGTGCCAGCTCACCCCGACAGGCCGTGGCTAATGAAAAACTGTTTTTT. Amino acids: CASSPRQAVANEKLFF.

This rearrangement joins TRBV7-3 to TRBJ2-7, with D unclear. Germline V gene sequence: CDR1 SGHTA, CDR2 FQGTGA. The CDR3 runs 13 residues. V was pared by 5 bases and J by 6 bases, with 14 bases between. The CDR3 reads CASSPGRDSEQYF. In DNA form, the CDR3 reads TGTGCCAGCAGCCCAGGACGAGACTCCGAGCAGTACTTC.

The sample holds one count of this clone. The CDR3 sequence: CASSLLGGRDYNEQFF. CDR3 sequence (DNA): TGTGCCAGCAGCTTATTAGGCGGGAGAGACTACAATGAGCAGTTCTTC. J is TRBJ2-1 and V is TRBV11-2; 7 bases fit TRBD2. After removal of 2 bases from V and 3 bases from J, the junction contained 7 bases not matched to a gene. Germline CDR1 and CDR2: SGHAT and FQNNGV. The CDR3 has 16 amino acids.

The chain joins TRBV9 to TRBJ2-2; TRBD2 matches at 10 bases. J was trimmed by 4 bases and V by 2 bases; bases with no gene match: 2. The CDR3 has 15 residues. Looked up from germline, CDR1 is SGDLS and CDR2 is YYNGEE. The CDR3 DNA reads TGTGCCAGCAGCGTTACTAGCGGGGCCACCGGGGAGCTGTTTTTT. Amino acid sequence: CASSVTSGATGELFF.

The gene calls are TRBV11-2 and TRBJ1-2; D gene unclear. This CDR3 has 15 amino acids. Germline loops: CDR1 SGHAT, CDR2 FQNNGV. Trimming pared 7 bases from V and 3 bases from J, leaving 18 bases between. CDR3 nucleotide sequence: TGTGCCAGCATGTCGATACGGGCGCGGGACTATGGCTACACCTTC. It encodes CASMSIRARDYGYTF.

This clone was found once. This CDR3 reads CASSLVGAMNTEAFF. CDR3 bases: TGTGCCAGCAGCTTAGTTGGGGCCATGAACACTGAAGCTTTCTTT. J is TRBJ1-1 and V is TRBV11-2; a possible D gene is TRBD1 (5 bases). CDR3 length equals 15 residues. Germline-derived CDR1 and CDR2 are SGHAT and FQNNGV. Deletions cut 1 base from V and 0 bases from J, with 9 bases between.

This chain connects TRBV7-2 to TRBJ1-1; 9 nucleotides line up with TRBD1. The CDR3 totals 15 residues. Germline CDR1 reads SGHTA; CDR2 reads FQGNSA. J lost 2 bases, V lost 5 bases, and 6 bases had no gene match. DNA of the CDR3: TGTGCCAGCAGCCAACCGGGACAGGGCAACACTGAAGCTTTCTTT. Protein product: CASSQPGQGNTEAFF.

The chain is built from TRBV4-1 and TRBJ1-2, with 9 bases lining up with TRBD1. Germline trimming cut 3 bases from V and 1 base from J; bases unmatched to any gene: 15. This CDR3 has 19 amino acids. Germline V lookup: CDR1 MGHRA, CDR2 YSYEKL. CDR3 region: CASSHPSPRTGVRNYGYTF. Written as DNA, the CDR3 is TGCGCCAGCAGCCATCCCAGTCCGAGGACAGGGGTCCGTAACTATGGCTACACCTTC.

This clone came up a few times. The CDR3 coding sequence is TGCGCCAGCAGTCGGCGGGTGGGACCAGTGAGCACAGATACGCAGTATTTT. It codes for CASSRRVGPVSTDTQYF. This sequence joins TRBV4-3 and TRBJ2-3, with D possibly called TRBD1 or TRBD2 (5 bases each). The CDR3 runs to 17 residues. Looked up from germline, CDR1 is LGHNA and CDR2 is YSLEER. Trimming pared 6 bases from V and 0 bases from J, leaving 19 bases between.

V and J are TRBV7-2 and TRBJ2-5; D not resolved. CDR3 length: 12 residues. V was trimmed by 1 base and J by 4 bases, leaving 4 bases between them. The germline gives CDR1 SGHTA, CDR2 FQGNSA. As DNA, the CDR3 is TGTGCCAGCAGCTTAGTCTTAGAGACCCAGTACTTC. Protein sequence: CASSLVLETQYF. The full variable domain, its missing parts supplied by reference TRBV7-2 and TRBJ2-5, is GAGVSQSPSNKVTEKGKDVELRCDPISGHTALYWYRQSLGQGLEFLIYFQGNSAPDKSGLPSDRFSAERTGGSVSTLTIQRTQQEDSAVYLCASSLVLETQYFGPGTRLLVL.

This chain uses TRBV19 with TRBJ2-3; TRBD2 matches 9 bases. The CDR3 loop spans 16 amino acids. Germline V gives CDR1 LNHDA, CDR2 SQIVND (reference sequence). J was trimmed by 7 bases and V by 6 bases; bases with no gene match: 14. The CDR3 protein is CASSPGGAGGTYTQYF. The DNA of the CDR3 is TGTGCCAGTAGCCCCGGTGGAGCGGGAGGAACGTATACGCAGTATTTT. Looking up the rest from reference TRBV19 and TRBJ2-3 gives the full variable domain: DGGITQSPKYLFRKEGQNVTLSCEQNLNHDAMYWYRQDPGQGLRLIYYSQIVNDFQKGDIAEGYSVSREKKESFPLTVTSAQKNPTAFYLCASSPGGAGGTYTQYFGPGTRLTVL.

CDR3 loop: CATSRARGATGELFF. In DNA form, the CDR3 reads TGTGCCACCAGCAGAGCGAGAGGGGCTACCGGGGAGCTGTTTTTT. This chain connects TRBV15 to TRBJ2-2; D may correspond to TRBD1 or TRBD2 (5 bases each). V was trimmed by 1 base and J by 5 bases, leaving 11 bases between them. Germline values: CDR1 LNHNV, CDR2 YYDKDF (reference sequence). This CDR3 is built from 15 residues.

This sequence joins TRBV11-2 and TRBJ2-1, with 12 bases aligning to TRBD2. The length of the CDR3 is 15 residues. Germline CDR1 and CDR2: SGHAT and FQNNGV. Unmatched junction bases numbered 7, after V lost 3 bases and J lost 10 bases. The CDR3 is CASSFGTSGPGEQFF. In DNA form, the CDR3 reads TGTGCCAGCAGCTTCGGGACTAGCGGGCCTGGGGAGCAGTTCTTC. Drawing the rest from reference TRBV11-2 and TRBJ2-1, the complete variable domain is EAGVAQSPRYKIIEKRQSVAFWCNPISGHATLYWYQQILGQGPKLLIQFQNNGVVDDSQLPKDRFSAERLKGVDSTLKIQPAKLEDSAVYLCASSFGTSGPGEQFFGPGTRLTVL.